Presented here are 13 T cell receptor beta chains from one specimen sequenced in a study of T-cell reconstitution after alpha-beta-depleted transplantation in children. Preparation of the TCRbeta library was carried out with unique molecular identifiers. TCRdb re-called the PCR reads through MiXCR, storing one row per CDR3 protein. The sample consists of hundreds of thousands of distinct CDR3 sequences, under 15% of them appearing once. This specimen was PBMCs, taken before TCRalphabeta/CD19-depleted stem cell transplant. The receptors were sampled from a girl between 2 and 10 years old with congenital amegakaryocytic thrombocytopenia, due to receive a stem cell transplant.

This clonotype occurred many times. The chain recombines TRBV6-5 with TRBJ1-4; D is unresolved. CDR3 length equals 15 residues. The germline CDR1 and CDR2 sequences are MNHEY and SVGAGI. V was shortened by 2 bases and J by 3 bases, with 10 bases between the two germline ends. This CDR3 reads CASSYRVGANEKLFF. Written as DNA, the CDR3 is TGTGCCAGCAGTTACAGGGTGGGCGCTAATGAAAAACTGTTTTTT.

This clonotype was detected a few times. V is TRBV20-1 and J is TRBJ2-1; D gene unclear. V lost 3 bases, J lost 9 bases, and 12 bases lay in between. The germline V gene has CDR1 DFQATT and CDR2 SNEGSKA (reference sequence). This CDR3 region has 12 residues. CDR3: CSASEDSTEQFF. DNA of the CDR3: TGCAGTGCTAGTGAAGATTCGACTGAGCAGTTCTTC.

This clonotype came up many times. The rearrangement links TRBV12-3 or TRBV12-4 to TRBJ2-1; D may be TRBD2 (5 bases). V lost 3 bases to trimming and J lost 8 bases, with 14 bases between them. The CDR3 runs 14 residues. The CDR3 nucleotides are TGTGCCAGCAGTTTGGAACGCCGGAGGTATGAGCAGTTCTTC. This gives the protein CASSLERRRYEQFF.

This clonotype was counted between two and nine times. The V call is TRBV20-1, the J call TRBJ2-7; tentative D call: TRBD1 (6 bases). Looked up from germline, CDR1 is DFQATT and CDR2 is SNEGSKA (reference sequence). The CDR3 has 14 amino acids. Trimming stripped 2 bases from V and 2 bases from J, with 13 bases between. CDR3 DNA: TGCAGTGCTAGAATGACAGGCCTCCCCTACGAGCAGTACTTC. Translation gives CSARMTGLPYEQYF.

This clonotype has a count of ten or more. The chain uses TRBV12-3 or TRBV12-4 and TRBJ2-3; maybe TRBD2 (5 bases). The V gene lost 5 bases and the J gene lost 5 bases, with 8 bases spanning the gap. The CDR3 length is 12 residues. The DNA of the CDR3 is TGTGCCAGCAGTCCGGGGATAGATACGCAGTATTTT. Translation: CASSPGIDTQYF.

The chain combines TRBV5-1 with TRBJ2-7; D may be TRBD1 (7 bases). Germline values: CDR1 SGHRS, CDR2 YFSETQ. CDR3 length: 15 amino acids. V lost 1 base to trimming and J lost 5 bases, with 16 bases between them. CDR3 nucleotides: TGCGCCAGCAGCTTGAGCCTCAGGGGGAGGAACGAGCAGTACTTC. Protein: CASSLSLRGRNEQYF. The whole variable domain, filled in from reference TRBV5-1 and TRBJ2-7, reads KAGVTQTPRYLIKTRGQQVTLSCSPISGHRSVSWYQQTPGQGLQFLFEYFSETQRNKGNFPGRFSGRQFSNSRSEMNVSTLELGDSALYLCASSLSLRGRNEQYFGPGTRLTVT.

This chain uses TRBV29-1 with TRBJ2-2; D unclear. CDR3 length equals 11 residues. CDR1 SQVTM and CDR2 ANQGSEA come from the germline V gene. V shed 4 bases and J shed 9 bases, with 9 bases lying between them. The CDR3 DNA sequence: TGCAGCGTTGGGTCGACCCGGGAGCTGTTTTTT. Its translation is CSVGSTRELFF.

In the case of this clonotype: A read error may explain this, as a much larger clone is one base away. This chain joins TRBV25-1 and TRBJ2-2; D is undetermined. The CDR3 runs to 11 residues. Germline CDR1 and CDR2: MGHDK and SYGVNS. CDR3 residues: CACSAYGELFF. In nucleotides, the CDR3 is TGTGCCTGCAGTGCCTACGGGGAGCTGTTTTTT.

This clonotype came up many times. This rearrangement joins TRBV10-3 to TRBJ2-3; perhaps TRBD1 as D (6 bases). The germline V gene has CDR1 ENHRY and CDR2 SYGVKD. Trimming removed 8 bases at V and 0 bases at J, with 21 bases between. The CDR3 is 17 amino acids. CDR3 sequence reads: CAIADSMTGQSTDTQYF. The CDR3 DNA sequence: TGTGCCATCGCCGATTCGATGACAGGCCAGAGCACAGATACGCAGTATTTT.

The chain carries TRBV29-1 and TRBJ2-5, with D possibly called TRBD1 or TRBD2 (5 bases each). This CDR3 region has 20 residues. V lost 4 bases and J lost 1, with 31 bases in between. The germline CDR1 and CDR2 sequences are SQVTM and ANQGSEA. The CDR3 reads CSVAGPGPPFGDVTQETQYF. The DNA of the CDR3 is TGCAGCGTTGCGGGCCCGGGACCGCCTTTTGGGGACGTGACCCAAGAGACCCAGTACTTC.

This clonotype was seen at least ten times. The CDR3 nucleotides are TGCGCCAGCAGCTTGGCCATGGACTACGAGCAGTACTTC. Encoded protein: CASSLAMDYEQYF. The chain couples TRBV5-1 to TRBJ2-7; D remains unclear. V gave up 0 bases and J gave up 3 bases, with 7 bases separating them. The CDR3 consists of 13 residues. Germline CDR1 and CDR2: SGHRS and YFSETQ.

The V call is TRBV12-3 or TRBV12-4, the J call TRBJ2-3, with TRBD1 identical over 7 bases. The CDR3 is 17 amino acids. Trimming removed 4 bases from V and 4 bases from J; junction bases left unmatched: 14. In DNA form, the CDR3 reads TGTGCCAGCAGTTCTAACACCGGGACAGCGTTTTCAGATACGCAGTATTTT. It codes for CASSSNTGTAFSDTQYF.

This clonotype has ten or more counts. The chain recombines TRBV28 with TRBJ2-7; D not certain. V gave up 2 bases and J gave up 4 bases, with 9 bases separating them. CDR1 is MDHEN, CDR2 SYDVKM, per germline. The CDR3 loop spans 13 amino acids. The CDR3 DNA reads as TGTGCCAGCAGTTTACTGTCCCAGTACGAGCAGTACTTC. Translating it yields CASSLLSQYEQYF.